The present TCR beta chain was sequenced within a study of cytomegalovirus exposure and HLA in healthy donors. Study-wide results and caveats: Some V segments, including TRBV6-2 and TRBV6-3, were excluded as indistinguishable.

Concerning this clone itself: Its antigen is not identified.

Germline loops: CDR1 MRHNA, CDR2 SNTAGT. The CDR3 is made up of 16 amino acids. The junction had 0 bases not matched to a gene; V was cut back by 0 bases and J by 4 bases. The primer mix had 60 Vbeta and 13 Jbeta primers. Some clones are missing from TCRdb's copy, which holds only in-frame ones; the method was immunoSEQ multiplex PCR. The sample lists about 130,000 clones, around 75% occurring once. The sample was PBMCs. This receptor was identified in a young man in good health and CMV-seronegative. This rearrangement joins TRBV6-4 to TRBJ2-3, with 14 bases aligning to TRBD2. The CDR3 protein is CASSDSTSGGADTQYF. In nucleotides, the CDR3 is TGTGCCAGCAGTGACTCGACTAGCGGGGGGGCAGATACGCAGTATTTT.